One T cell receptor (beta chain) is described in this entry. These data come from a study of brain T cells in children with intractable seizures. Per germline, CDR1 ENHRY and CDR2 SYGVKD. Trimming left V 0 bases short and J 7 bases short, with 4 bases between. The CDR3 covers 11 residues. TCRdb keeps only in-frame clones here, not all; method: immunoSEQ multiplex PCR. The sample includes 60,000 to 85,000 clones, 85% to 95% seen only once; the top ten take about 1.4%. The chain has TRBV10-3 and TRBJ2-7; D is unclear. The sample consisted of peripheral blood, taken at surgery. The source is a boy under two years old with tuberous sclerosis and intractable seizures. CDR3 DNA: TGTGCCATCAGTGAGTCGCGGGAGCAGTACTTC. It specifies CAISESREQYF.